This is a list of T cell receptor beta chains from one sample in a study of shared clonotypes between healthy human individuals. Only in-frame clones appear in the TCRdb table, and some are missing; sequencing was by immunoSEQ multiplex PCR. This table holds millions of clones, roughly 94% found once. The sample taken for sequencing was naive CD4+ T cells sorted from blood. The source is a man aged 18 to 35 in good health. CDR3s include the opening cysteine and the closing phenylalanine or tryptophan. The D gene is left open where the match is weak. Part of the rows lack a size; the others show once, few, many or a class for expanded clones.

CASRGTPGGTEAFF,TGTGCCAGCAGAGGAACTCCAGGGGGCACTGAAGCTTTCTTT,NA,TRBV28,TRBD1,TRBJ1-1
CAWSVGQTDTQYF,TGTGCCTGGAGTGTGGGACAGACAGATACGCAGTATTTT,NA,TRBV30,TRBD1,TRBJ2-3
CAWSDNTDTQYF,TGTGCCTGGAGTGATAACACAGATACGCAGTATTTT,NA,TRBV30,NA,TRBJ2-3
CASSLLGWEGYTF,TGTGCCAGCAGCCTCCTGGGGTGGGAAGGCTACACCTTC,NA,TRBV6-5,NA,TRBJ1-2
CASNLGPYGYTF,TGTGCCAGCAATCTCGGCCCCTATGGCTACACCTTC,NA,TRBV28,NA,TRBJ1-2
CASSKRGVSEKLFF,TGTGCCAGCAGCAAGAGGGGGGTTAGTGAAAAACTGTTTTTT,NA,TRBV21-1,NA,TRBJ1-4
CASSRQGAADTQYF,TGTGCCAGCAGCCGACAGGGAGCGGCAGATACGCAGTATTTT,NA,TRBV6-5,TRBD1,TRBJ2-3
CASSLAVDTEAFF,TGCGCCAGCAGCTTGGCGGTGGACACTGAAGCTTTCTTT,once,TRBV5-1,NA,TRBJ1-1
CASSSSTGDTQYF,TGCGCCAGCAGCTCTTCGACAGGGGATACGCAGTATTTT,NA,TRBV5-1,TRBD1,TRBJ2-3
CASSYRDSLEQYF,TGTGCCAGCAGCTACCGGGACAGTCTCGAGCAGTACTTC,NA,TRBV7-2,TRBD1,TRBJ2-7
CAWRGKRDREKLFF,TGTGCCTGGAGGGGAAAGAGGGACAGGGAAAAACTGTTTTTT,NA,TRBV30,TRBD1,TRBJ1-4
CASRLLAGSTDTQYF,TGTGCCAGCAGACTACTAGCGGGAAGCACAGATACGCAGTATTTT,NA,TRBV2,TRBD2,TRBJ2-3
CASSAGTGGINEQFF,TGTGCCAGCTCAGCGGGGACAGGGGGTATCAATGAGCAGTTCTTC,NA,TRBV18,TRBD1,TRBJ2-1
CASSPALGQGSYEQYF,TGCGCCAGCAGCCCTGCCCTCGGACAGGGATCCTACGAGCAGTACTTC,NA,TRBV4-1,TRBD1,TRBJ2-7
CASSVGGADTQYF,TGTGCCAGCAGCGTAGGAGGGGCCGATACGCAGTATTTT,NA,TRBV9,NA,TRBJ2-3
CASRSPNTGELFF,TGTGCCAGCAGGAGCCCGAACACCGGGGAGCTGTTTTTT,NA,TRBV6-5,NA,TRBJ2-2
CASSRGAVDTQYF,TGTGCCAGCAGCAGAGGGGCGGTAGATACGCAGTATTTT,NA,TRBV6-1,NA,TRBJ2-3
CASSPAGGWNSPLHF,TGTGCCAGTAGTCCCGCAGGGGGCTGGAATTCACCCCTCCACTTT,NA,TRBV19,TRBD1,TRBJ1-6
CASSAALGRYNEQFF,TGTGCCAGCAGCGCAGCCTTGGGCCGATACAATGAGCAGTTCTTC,NA,TRBV9,NA,TRBJ2-1
CASSPVATNTEAFF,TGTGCCAGCTCACCAGTGGCAACGAACACTGAAGCTTTCTTT,once,TRBV18,NA,TRBJ1-1
CASSPGQYSNQPQHF,TGTGCCAGCAGCCCGGGACAGTATAGCAATCAGCCCCAGCATTTT,once,TRBV5-8,TRBD1,TRBJ1-5
CASSGLAGAYEQYF,TGTGCCAGCTCAGGACTAGCGGGGGCCTACGAGCAGTACTTC,once,TRBV18,TRBD2,TRBJ2-7
CASRPGTPTGELFF,TGTGCCAGCAGGCCGGGAACCCCCACCGGGGAGCTGTTTTTT,few,TRBV6-5,NA,TRBJ2-2
CASSHGGDYQETQYF,TGTGCCAGCAGCCACGGGGGGGATTACCAAGAGACCCAGTACTTC,NA,TRBV11-3,TRBD2,TRBJ2-5
CASSLLAGDTQYF,TGTGCCAGCAGCTTATTAGCGGGAGATACGCAGTATTTT,once,TRBV14,TRBD2,TRBJ2-3
CASSPGQQTYGYTF,TGTGCCAGCAGCCCAGGACAGCAGACCTATGGCTACACCTTC,NA,TRBV7-9,NA,TRBJ1-2
CASTLQGFETQYF,TGTGCCAGCACCTTACAGGGGTTCGAGACCCAGTACTTC,NA,TRBV6-6,TRBD1,TRBJ2-5
CASSPPNKNTGELFF,TGTGCCAGCTCACCGCCGAACAAGAACACCGGGGAGCTGTTTTTT,NA,TRBV18,NA,TRBJ2-2
CASNGRGTDTQYF,TGTGCCAGTAACGGAAGGGGGACAGATACGCAGTATTTT,NA,TRBV19,NA,TRBJ2-3
CASSPRSGGSATNEKLFF,TGTGCCAGCAGCCCTCGGTCAGGAGGTTCTGCAACTAATGAAAAACTGTTTTTT,NA,TRBV7-8,NA,TRBJ1-4
CASSFSSGSLNEQFF,TGTGCCAGCAGCTTCTCCAGCGGGAGCCTAAATGAGCAGTTCTTC,NA,TRBV11-2,TRBD2,TRBJ2-1
CASSGTPGTSKLGSPLHF,TGTGCCAGCAGTGGTACGCCCGGGACTTCTAAGTTGGGTTCACCCCTCCACTTT,NA,TRBV25-1,NA,TRBJ1-6
CASSSWTSEFSYEQYF,TGCGCCAGCAGCTCCTGGACTAGCGAGTTCTCCTACGAGCAGTACTTC,NA,TRBV5-1,TRBD2,TRBJ2-7
CAWSGLRGADTEAFF,TGTGCCTGGAGTGGCCTCCGGGGGGCGGACACTGAAGCTTTCTTT,NA,TRBV30,NA,TRBJ1-1
CASRRGSFTDTQYF,TGTGCCAGCAGGAGGGGGAGTTTCACAGATACGCAGTATTTT,NA,TRBV6-5,NA,TRBJ2-3
CASSLEWRGYEQYF,TGTGCCAGCAGCTTAGAGTGGCGGGGTTACGAGCAGTACTTC,many,TRBV7-2,NA,TRBJ2-7
CASSLRTTNEKLFF,TGTGCCAGCAGTCTACGAACAACTAATGAAAAACTGTTTTTT,NA,TRBV28,NA,TRBJ1-4
CASSLTGTGGQPQHF,TGTGCCAGCAGCTTAACCGGGACAGGGGGTCAGCCCCAGCATTTT,once,TRBV7-2,TRBD1,TRBJ1-5
CASRPTLAPGELFF,TGCGCCAGCAGGCCAACTTTAGCGCCCGGGGAGCTGTTTTTT,NA,TRBV5-1,NA,TRBJ2-2
CASSLGGKRSYEQYF,TGTGCCAGCAGCTTAGGTGGGAAGAGGTCCTACGAGCAGTACTTC,NA,TRBV7-2,NA,TRBJ2-7
CASSYSGTGAQETQYF,TGTGCCAGCAGTTACTCGGGGACAGGGGCTCAAGAGACCCAGTACTTC,NA,TRBV6-6,TRBD1,TRBJ2-5
CASSFEPRGGEPQHF,TGTGCCAGCAGCTTTGAGCCCAGGGGTGGGGAGCCCCAGCATTTT,NA,TRBV6-1,NA,TRBJ1-5
CASSRGTGARWDYGYTF,TGTGCCAGCAGCCGGGGGACAGGGGCCCGGTGGGACTATGGCTACACCTTC,NA,TRBV13,TRBD1,TRBJ1-2
CASSGDNQPQHF,TGTGCCAGCTCGGGTGACAATCAGCCCCAGCATTTT,NA,TRBV18,NA,TRBJ1-5
CASSLSGYGYTF,TGTGCCAGCAGCTTATCGGGCTATGGCTACACCTTC,once,TRBV5-5,NA,TRBJ1-2
CASSVVGTSGVLYF,TGTGCCAGCAGCGTAGTAGGGACTAGCGGGGTTCTGTACTTC,NA,TRBV9,TRBD2,TRBJ2-7
CASSLGTENTGELFF,TGTGCCAGCAGCTTAGGGACTGAAAACACCGGGGAGCTGTTTTTT,NA,TRBV7-6,NA,TRBJ2-2
CASSEARNTEAFF,TGTGCCAGCAGTGAAGCGCGGAACACTGAAGCTTTCTTT,NA,TRBV6-1,NA,TRBJ1-1
CASSDIGLAAYEQYF,TGTGCCAGCAGTGATATAGGGCTAGCGGCCTACGAGCAGTACTTC,NA,TRBV2,TRBD2,TRBJ2-7
CASSDRSFNSPLHF,TGTGCCAGCAGTGATCGGTCTTTTAATTCACCCCTCCACTTT,NA,TRBV6-4,NA,TRBJ1-6
CASSARQGGNSPLHF,TGCGCCAGCAGCGCCAGACAGGGGGGGAATTCACCCCTCCACTTT,once,TRBV5-1,TRBD1,TRBJ1-6
CASRTSSGSGAQFF,TGTGCCAGTAGAACCTCTAGCGGGAGTGGGGCCCAGTTCTTC,NA,TRBV19,TRBD2,TRBJ2-1
CASRRLAGGTDTQYF,TGTGCCAGCAGGCGACTAGCGGGGGGCACAGATACGCAGTATTTT,NA,TRBV14,TRBD2,TRBJ2-3
CASSPAGGPYEQYF,TGTGCCAGCTCACCCGCGGGAGGCCCCTACGAGCAGTACTTC,NA,TRBV18,TRBD2,TRBJ2-7
CASSVEAGPWWTQYF,TGTGCCAGCAGCGTAGAGGCAGGGCCCTGGTGGACCCAGTACTTC,NA,TRBV9,NA,TRBJ2-5